The rows below give T cell receptor beta chains drawn from one sample of a study of blood T cell repertoires in COVID-19. Produced via immunoSEQ multiplex PCR; TCRdb's table is partial and in-frame only. The data contain about 130,000 clones, roughly nine tenths of them singletons. Sequencing was performed on peripheral blood. The receptors stem from a man over 45 with active COVID-19. Both conserved end residues are part of each CDR3. Fields, in order: CDR3 DNA, CDR3 protein, V gene, D gene, J gene, CDR3 length, clone size. A D gene is named only where the DNA matches it firmly. Clone sizes are given selectively: once, few, many, or a class where the clone is expanded.

CDR3 DNA: TGTGCCAGCAGCTTATCGTCGACAGTCAACACTGAAGCTTTCTTT; CDR3 protein: CASSLSSTVNTEAFF; V gene: TRBV7-8; D gene: .; J gene: TRBJ1-1; CDR3 length: 15; clone size: .
CDR3 DNA: TGTGCCATTTCTCTAGCGGGGGATGAGCAGTTCTTC; CDR3 protein: CAISLAGDEQFF; V gene: TRBV10-3; D gene: TRBD2; J gene: TRBJ2-1; CDR3 length: 12; clone size: few
CDR3 DNA: TGTGCCAGCAGTTACGGTGGGGAGTATTCACCCCTCCACTTT; CDR3 protein: CASSYGGEYSPLHF; V gene: TRBV6-6; D gene: .; J gene: TRBJ1-6; CDR3 length: 14; clone size: .
CDR3 DNA: TGCGCCAGCAGTGAACCCCCCGGAGATACGCAGTATTTT; CDR3 protein: CASSEPPGDTQYF; V gene: TRBV10-2; D gene: .; J gene: TRBJ2-3; CDR3 length: 13; clone size: once
CDR3 DNA: TGTGCCAGCAGCCGAGAGAGGTTTGGAAACACCATATATTTT; CDR3 protein: CASSRERFGNTIYF; V gene: TRBV11-2; D gene: .; J gene: TRBJ1-3; CDR3 length: 14; clone size: .
CDR3 DNA: TGCGCCAGCAGCCTCAGAAGCACCGGGACAGGTGAAAATGAGCAGTTCTTC; CDR3 protein: CASSLRSTGTGENEQFF; V gene: TRBV4-1; D gene: TRBD1; J gene: TRBJ2-1; CDR3 length: 17; clone size: .
CDR3 DNA: TGTGCCAGCAGCAACCGGACACCCAGAGGCTACACCTTC; CDR3 protein: CASSNRTPRGYTF; V gene: TRBV21-1; D gene: .; J gene: TRBJ1-2; CDR3 length: 13; clone size: .
CDR3 DNA: TGTGCCAGCAGCTTAGTTCAGGGGATTGGAGAGACCCAGTACTTC; CDR3 protein: CASSLVQGIGETQYF; V gene: TRBV7-8; D gene: .; J gene: TRBJ2-5; CDR3 length: 15; clone size: .
CDR3 DNA: TGTGCCAGCAGCTTGCCGGGACAGATCTATGAGCAGTTCTTC; CDR3 protein: CASSLPGQIYEQFF; V gene: TRBV13; D gene: TRBD1; J gene: TRBJ2-1; CDR3 length: 14; clone size: .
CDR3 DNA: TGTGCCAGCAGCGATACACCGGGGACAGGGGAGACCAAAAACATTCAGTACTTC; CDR3 protein: CASSDTPGTGETKNIQYF; V gene: TRBV9; D gene: TRBD1; J gene: TRBJ2-4; CDR3 length: 18; clone size: .
CDR3 DNA: TGTGCCAGCAGCCTGGTGCCCACTCGAAACACTGAAGCTTTCTTT; CDR3 protein: CASSLVPTRNTEAFF; V gene: TRBV7-2; D gene: .; J gene: TRBJ1-1; CDR3 length: 15; clone size: .
CDR3 DNA: TGTGCCAGCTCACCGTTGACTAGCGGGAGGGCCCTCGGGGAGCTGTTTTTT; CDR3 protein: CASSPLTSGRALGELFF; V gene: TRBV18; D gene: TRBD2; J gene: TRBJ2-2; CDR3 length: 17; clone size: .
CDR3 DNA: TGCGCCAGCAGCCAATCGCACAGGGGCACCGGGGAGCTGTTTTTT; CDR3 protein: CASSQSHRGTGELFF; V gene: TRBV5-1; D gene: TRBD1; J gene: TRBJ2-2; CDR3 length: 15; clone size: .
CDR3 DNA: TGTGCCAGTAGTTCCCTCCAGACAGGGAGGAACACTGAAGCTTTCTTT; CDR3 protein: CASSSLQTGRNTEAFF; V gene: TRBV19; D gene: TRBD1; J gene: TRBJ1-1; CDR3 length: 16; clone size: .
CDR3 DNA: TGTGCCAGCAGCCGGGACAGGGCGACCTACGAGCAGTACTTC; CDR3 protein: CASSRDRATYEQYF; V gene: TRBV3-1/TRBV3-2; D gene: TRBD1; J gene: TRBJ2-7; CDR3 length: 14; clone size: .